This TCR beta chain was identified in a study of T cell responses to AZD1222 COVID-19 vaccine. Using immunoSEQ multiplex PCR, the repertoire was profiled, and TCRdb retains in-frame clones only, with some absent. Of about 160,000 clones in the sample, approximately 91% were seen once. The receptor's source is an adult in good health. The input for sequencing was peripheral blood, taken on day 0 of AZD1222 vaccination.

The CDR3 sequence: CASSQEAGLNTEAFF. The CDR3 DNA reads TGCGCCAGCAGCCAAGAGGCAGGATTGAACACTGAAGCTTTCTTT. The chain joins TRBV4-1 to TRBJ1-1; D uncertain. The CDR3 consists of 15 residues. V shed 0 bases and J shed 0 bases, with 8 bases lying between them. Looked up from germline, CDR1 is MGHRA and CDR2 is YSYEKL.